These T cell receptor beta chains were read from a single sample in a study of cytotoxic CD8 clonotypes in ibrutinib-treated CLL. Here immunoSEQ multiplex PCR was the method, and the copy in TCRdb shows in-frame clones only, minus some. The data hold around 140,000 clones, with 70% to 85% observed a single time. Sequenced here: PBMCs, sampled after 12 months of ibrutinib treatment. These receptors came from a human donor with chronic lymphocytic leukemia. Both conserved end residues are part of each CDR3. The D gene is left open where the match is weak. Where a row states a size, it is once, few, many or the class of an expanded clone; other rows omit it.

>TRBJ1-6|TRBV6-1|TRBD1|NA
TGTGCCAGCAGCGACAGGGCTAATTCACCCCTCCACTTT
CASSDRANSPLHF
>TRBJ2-7|TRBV6-1|NA|NA
TGTGCCAGCAGTAAGGGACCCAACTACGAGCAGTACTTC
CASSKGPNYEQYF
>TRBJ2-7|TRBV6-5|NA|NA
TGTGCCAGCAGCAGAGGGGGCGAGCAGTACTTC
CASSRGGEQYF
>TRBJ2-5|TRBV5-1|TRBD1|NA
TGCGCCAGCAGAGACGGACAGGTGGAAGAGACCCAGTACTTC
CASRDGQVEETQYF
>TRBJ1-1|TRBV6-5|NA|NA
TGTGCCAGCAGGCCTCAGGGGATCACTGAAGCTTTCTTT
CASRPQGITEAFF
>TRBJ2-5|TRBV7-2|TRBD1|NA
TGTGCCAGCAGGAGCGGCGACAGGGAGTTAGAGACCCAGTACTTC
CASRSGDRELETQYF
>TRBJ1-1|TRBV2|NA|few
TGTGCCAGCAGTAGAGAAGGTTTTGAAGCTTTCTTT
CASSREGFEAFF
>TRBJ2-1|TRBV27|TRBD1|NA
TGTGCCAGCAGCGGGACAGGGGGAAGGGATGAGCAGTTCTTC
CASSGTGGRDEQFF
>TRBJ2-6|TRBV28|NA|NA
TGTGCCAGCAGTTTAGGACCAACGCTCTCTGGGGCCAACGTCCTGACTTTC
CASSLGPTLSGANVLTF
>TRBJ1-1|TRBV6-5|NA|once
TGTGCCAGCGCGGTCGTGGGGGCGTTGGATGAAGCTTTCTTT
CASAVVGALDEAFF
>TRBJ2-3|TRBV5-6|NA|NA
TGTGCCAGCAGCTTGGTTGCGGTAACGGATACGCAGTATTTT
CASSLVAVTDTQYF
>TRBJ2-7|TRBV28|NA|NA
TGTGCCAGCAGTATAGTATACGAGCAGTACTTC
CASSIVYEQYF
>TRBJ2-7|TRBV7-2|NA|NA
TGTGCCAGCAGCCCCGAGGGGGACTTTTCCTACGAGCAGTACTTC
CASSPEGDFSYEQYF
>TRBJ2-2|TRBV5-1|TRBD2|NA
TGCGCCAGCACTTCGCTAGCGGGATTCGGCACCGGGGAGCTGTTTTTT
CASTSLAGFGTGELFF
>TRBJ2-7|TRBV28|NA|NA
TGTGCCAGCAGTTTACGTCGACAGGTGGGCTACGAGCAGTACTTC
CASSLRRQVGYEQYF
>TRBJ2-7|TRBV7-8|NA|few
TGTGCCAGCAGCTTAGGGGGTCTCTCCTACGAGCAGTACTTC
CASSLGGLSYEQYF